A selection of T cell receptor beta chains follows, all from one sample in a study of cytomegalovirus exposure and HLA in healthy donors. Produced via immunoSEQ multiplex PCR; TCRdb's table is partial and in-frame only. The sample has about 95,000 clones; roughly 70% are singletons. The source material was PBMCs. The source is a woman aged 45-65 years in good health and CMV-seropositive. The CDR3 runs from the conserved cysteine through the conserved F or W. D genes are given only for firm matches. The size field is filled for only some rows; it gives once, few, many or a size class.

V gene	clone size	D gene	J gene	CDR3 DNA	CDR3 protein
TRBV10-1	.	.	TRBJ2-5	TGCGCCAACGGAGGGGCAGGCCTACGCCGGGAGACCCAGTACTTC	CANGGAGLRRETQYF
TRBV7-9	.	TRBD1	TRBJ1-3	TGTGCCAGCAGCTCCACAGGGGCGGGGGGAAACACCATATATTTT	CASSSTGAGGNTIYF
TRBV7-3	.	TRBD1	TRBJ2-1	TGTGCCAGCAGCTCTTACAGGGGGAATTACAATGAGCAGTTCTTC	CASSSYRGNYNEQFF
TRBV7-9	.	.	TRBJ1-1	TGTGCCAGCAGCTTGGACAGCTCGAACACTGAAGCTTTCTTT	CASSLDSSNTEAFF
TRBV9	.	TRBD2	TRBJ2-1	TGTGCCAGCAGCGTATGGGCTAGCGGGAGATACAATGAGCAGTTCTTC	CASSVWASGRYNEQFF
TRBV19	few	.	TRBJ2-3	TGTGCCAGTAGTCCAACGACAGGCACAGATACGCAGTATTTT	CASSPTTGTDTQYF
TRBV6-5	.	.	TRBJ2-1	TGTGCCAGCAGCCGAGTCGCGGGTGAGCAGTTCTTC	CASSRVAGEQFF
TRBV7-2	once	.	TRBJ2-5	TGTGCCAGCAGCTTTACGGGGAGAGAGACCCAGTACTTC	CASSFTGRETQYF
TRBV5-6	.	.	TRBJ2-1	TGTGCCAGCAGCTCGGACTATTTAGGGCAGTTCTTC	CASSSDYLGQFF
TRBV2	once	TRBD1	TRBJ2-7	TGTGCCAGCAGGGTGGACAGGGACTCCTACGAGCAGTACTTC	CASRVDRDSYEQYF
TRBV19	.	.	TRBJ2-7	TGTGCCAGGCGGTCCGGAGACCTCGAGCAGTACTTC	CARRSGDLEQYF
TRBV7-3	few	TRBD1	TRBJ2-1	TGTGCCAGCAGCTTTGCTCCCGACAGGGTAATGTTCTTC	CASSFAPDRVMFF
TRBV7-9	.	.	TRBJ1-2	TGTTCCAGCAGCGAAGGGGCCGGGGGCTACACCTTC	CSSSEGAGGYTF
TRBV19	.	.	TRBJ2-4	TGTGCCAGTTCCCGTTCCCCTTCCCTAGCCAAAAACATTCAGTACTTC	CASSRSPSLAKNIQYF
TRBV29-1	.	TRBD2	TRBJ2-5	TGCAGCGTTGAAGAGCGGGGGGGGACCCAGTACTTC	CSVEERGGTQYF
TRBV29-1	.	TRBD2	TRBJ2-1	TGCAGCGTTGAAGCCAGGACTAGCGGGAGATTCCTCAATGAGCAGTTCTTC	CSVEARTSGRFLNEQFF
TRBV9	.	TRBD2	TRBJ2-1	TGTGCCAGCAGCGTGGGGGCTAGCGGGAGTCTTGATGAGCAGTTCTTC	CASSVGASGSLDEQFF
TRBV11-1	.	TRBD2	TRBJ2-7	TGTGCCAGCAGCACGGGGGGGCGAAACTACGAGCAGTACTTC	CASSTGGRNYEQYF
TRBV9	.	.	TRBJ2-7	TGTGCCAGCAGCACGGGACTCTTCTACGAGCAGTACTTC	CASSTGLFYEQYF
TRBV4-2	few	.	TRBJ1-4	TGTGCCAGCAGCCATAACGGGGAGAATGAAAAACTGTTTTTT	CASSHNGENEKLFF
TRBV10-3	once	.	TRBJ1-6	TGTGCCATCAGTGAGGCCCAACCCGGGGAGGATTCACCCCTCCACTTT	CAISEAQPGEDSPLHF
TRBV7-3	.	TRBD2	TRBJ2-6	TGTGCCAGCAGTCCCGGGGGGGCTGGGGCCAACGTCCTGACTTTC	CASSPGGAGANVLTF
TRBV5-6	.	TRBD1	TRBJ1-1	TGTGCCAGCAGCTCGGGACAGCGGACGAACACTGAAGCTTTCTTT	CASSSGQRTNTEAFF
TRBV2	.	.	TRBJ2-7	TGTGCCAGCAGTGAAGGGCGGTTGCCCTACGAGCAGTACTTC	CASSEGRLPYEQYF
TRBV7-2	once	TRBD2	TRBJ2-2	TGTGCCAGCAGGGGACTAGCGGGAGTGCCGGGGGAGCTGTTTTTT	CASRGLAGVPGELFF
TRBV28	once	TRBD1	TRBJ1-3	TGTGCCAGCACCCCAGGGACAGGGCCCTCTGGAAACACCATATATTTT	CASTPGTGPSGNTIYF
TRBV7-9	.	TRBD2	TRBJ2-5	TGTGCCAGCAGCTTGGGGGGGGTGGAGACCCAGTACTTC	CASSLGGVETQYF
TRBV27	few	TRBD1	TRBJ1-3	TGTGCCAGCAGTGCCGGGACAGGGGCTGGAAACACCATATATTTT	CASSAGTGAGNTIYF